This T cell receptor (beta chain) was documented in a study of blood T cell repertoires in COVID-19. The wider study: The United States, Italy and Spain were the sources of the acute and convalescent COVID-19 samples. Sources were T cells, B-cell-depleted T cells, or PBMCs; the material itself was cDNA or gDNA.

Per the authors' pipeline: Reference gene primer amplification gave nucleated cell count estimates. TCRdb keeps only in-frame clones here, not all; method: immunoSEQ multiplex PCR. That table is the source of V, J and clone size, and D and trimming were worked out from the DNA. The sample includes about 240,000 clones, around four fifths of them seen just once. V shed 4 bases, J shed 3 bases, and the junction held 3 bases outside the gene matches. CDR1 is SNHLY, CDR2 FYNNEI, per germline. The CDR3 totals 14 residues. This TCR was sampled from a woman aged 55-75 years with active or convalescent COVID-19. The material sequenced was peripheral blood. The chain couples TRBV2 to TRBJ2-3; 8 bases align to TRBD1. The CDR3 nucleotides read TGTGCCAGCAGTGCAGGGGGCGCGACAGATACGCAGTATTTT. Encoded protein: CASSAGGATDTQYF.